One sample yielded the 32 T cell receptor beta chains listed below, sequenced in a study of blood T cell repertoires in COVID-19. TCRdb's copy holds only in-frame clones and misses some; the assay was immunoSEQ multiplex PCR. Of about 80,000 clones detected, roughly 80% appear once; the ten largest clones hold just over 35%. Input material: peripheral blood. The receptor source for this set is a woman in her sixties or seventies with acute or convalescent COVID-19.

This clone has only a few counts. This chain uses TRBV4-1 with TRBJ1-3; D is uncertain. This CDR3 spans 15 amino acids. Looked up from germline, CDR1 is MGHRA and CDR2 is YSYEKL. The V end was cut by 8 bases, the J end by 0 bases, with 14 bases between. The CDR3 here is CASHGGGLSGNTIYF. The CDR3 bases are TGCGCCAGCCACGGCGGAGGCCTCTCTGGAAACACCATATATTTT.

The chain is built from TRBV29-1 and TRBJ2-5; tentatively, D is TRBD2 (5 bases). With 3 bases removed from V and 5 bases from J, the gap between germline ends came to 13 bases. Germline values: CDR1 SQVTM, CDR2 ANQGSEA. The CDR3 covers 13 residues. This chain's CDR3 is CSVDSSLAETQYF. The CDR3 DNA follows: TGCAGCGTTGACTCTAGCTTGGCGGAGACCCAGTACTTC. The variable domain in full, with the rest retrieved from reference TRBV29-1 and TRBJ2-5, is SAVISQKPSRDICQRGTSLTIQCQVDSQVTMMFWYRQQPGQSLTLIATANQGSEATYESGFVIDKFPISRPNLTFSTLTVSNMSPEDSSIYLCSVDSSLAETQYFGPGTRLLVL.

A single count supports this clone. CDR3 DNA: TGCGCCAGCAGCTTGGATATCAGAAACACAGATACGCAGTATTTT. Its protein is CASSLDIRNTDTQYF. The chain recombines TRBV5-1 with TRBJ2-3; D gene unclear. V lost 0 bases, J lost 2 bases, and 10 bases lay in between. CDR3 length: 15 residues. Germline CDR1 SGHRS, CDR2 YFSETQ. The complete variable domain, with remaining parts taken from reference TRBV5-1 and TRBJ2-3, reads KAGVTQTPRYLIKTRGQQVTLSCSPISGHRSVSWYQQTPGQGLQFLFEYFSETQRNKGNFPGRFSGRQFSNSRSEMNVSTLELGDSALYLCASSLDIRNTDTQYFGPGTRLTVL.

The chain carries TRBV6-5 and TRBJ2-1; TRBD1 matches at 9 bases. J was trimmed by 1 base and V by 5 bases; bases with no gene match: 3. This CDR3 spans 15 amino acids. The germline V gene encodes CDR1 MNHEY and CDR2 SVGAGI. The CDR3 coding sequence is TGTGCCAGCAGTCTCGACAGGGGGTCCTACAATGAGCAGTTCTTC. Protein: CASSLDRGSYNEQFF.

The rearrangement uses TRBV5-1 and TRBJ1-4, with D possibly TRBD1 on 6 matching bases. V was trimmed by 4 bases and J by 2 bases, leaving 12 bases between them. Germline CDR1 is SGHRS and CDR2 is YFSETQ. The CDR3 contains 15 residues. The CDR3 reads CASSVLGQTNEKLFF. The CDR3 nucleotides are TGCGCCAGCAGCGTCCTAGGACAGACTAATGAAAAACTGTTTTTT.

V is TRBV6-5 and J is TRBJ2-7, with TRBD1 matching 9 bases. J was trimmed by 5 bases and V by 6 bases; bases with no gene match: 8. The CDR3 length is 14 residues. Per germline, CDR1 MNHEY and CDR2 SVGAGI. The DNA for the CDR3 is TGTGCCAGCAGGTCCGGGACAGGGTTTGACGAGCAGTACTTC. Amino acids: CASRSGTGFDEQYF.

The chain has TRBV2 and TRBJ1-2, with D possibly being TRBD1 (6 bases). The CDR3 covers 14 residues. V was trimmed by 1 base and J by 5 bases, leaving 11 bases between them. CDR1 and CDR2 from the germline V gene are SNHLY and FYNNEI. The CDR3 is CASSEDRELYGYTF. Written as DNA, the CDR3 is TGTGCCAGCAGTGAAGACAGGGAACTGTATGGCTACACCTTC. The variable domain in full, completed from reference TRBV2 and TRBJ1-2, reads EPEVTQTPSHQVTQMGQEVILRCVPISNHLYFYWYRQILGQKVEFLVSFYNNEISEKSEIFDDQFSVERPDGSNFTLKIRSTKLEDSAMYFCASSEDRELYGYTFGSGTRLTVV.

The chain employs TRBV6-5 and TRBJ1-1; the D is unclear. From germline, CDR1 is MNHEY and CDR2 SVGAGI. V dropped 5 bases and J dropped 5 bases, with 15 bases sitting between them. This CDR3 is built from 14 residues. CDR3 amino acids: CASSTYMGRTEAFF. Here the CDR3 DNA reads TGTGCCAGCAGTACCTACATGGGGAGGACTGAAGCTTTCTTT.

This clone was seen more than once but under ten times. The J gene is TRBJ2-2, the V gene TRBV2; TRBD2 matches at 9 bases. The germline gives CDR1 SNHLY, CDR2 FYNNEI. This CDR3 is built from 15 residues. V was pared by 4 bases and J by 4 bases, with 4 bases of the junction left unmatched. The CDR3 loop reads CASSATSGLTGELFF. In nucleotides, the CDR3 is TGTGCCAGCAGTGCCACTAGCGGGCTCACCGGGGAGCTGTTTTTT.

The table lists this clone with a few counts. This chain links TRBV5-3 with TRBJ2-1; 9 nucleotides agree with TRBD1. TRBV5-3 qualifies as an ORF whose function is uncertain. The CDR3 length is 14 residues. The V and J ends lost 2 bases and 8 bases, in that order; junction bases with no gene match: 5. CDR3 sequence (DNA): TGTGCCAGAAGCTTCAAGGGACAGGGCTATGAGCAGTTCTTC. Translated, it gives CARSFKGQGYEQFF.

This clone came up many times. This same CDR3 is encoded by further DNA sequences in the sample. The genes are TRBV30 and TRBJ2-2; TRBD2 might be the D (6 bases). Between the trimmed V and J ends, which lost 3 bases and 2 bases, there was a span of 16 bases. Germline CDR1 is GTSNPN and CDR2 is SVGIG (reference sequence). The CDR3 is 16 amino acids. Here the CDR3 reads CAWRPGLASNTGELFF. CDR3 sequence (DNA): TGTGCCTGGAGGCCGGGGCTAGCGTCTAACACCGGGGAGCTGTTTTTT.

In this sample, this clone turned up a few times. The V gene is TRBV2, the J gene TRBJ1-6; D gene unclear. Trimming left V 4 bases short and J 7 bases short, with 8 bases between. The germline gives CDR1 SNHLY, CDR2 FYNNEI. The CDR3 extends over 13 amino acids. For the CDR3, the DNA is TGTGCCAGCAGTGTGGCAGAAAATTCACCCCTCCACTTT. Its translation is CASSVAENSPLHF.

The genes are TRBV18 and TRBJ2-3; D possibly corresponds to TRBD1 (5 bases). From germline, CDR1 is KGHSH and CDR2 LQKENI. The CDR3 spans 15 residues. V was clipped by 9 bases and J by 2 bases, with 18 bases between them. CDR3 DNA: TGTGCCAGTTCCCCCGACACAGGATCCACAGATACGCAGTATTTT. Residues: CASSPDTGSTDTQYF.

V gene TRBV6-5 combines with J gene TRBJ1-4, with D unclear. Per the germline V gene, CDR1 is MNHEY and CDR2 is SVGAGI. V lost 11 bases, J lost 0 bases, and 4 bases lay in between. This CDR3 contains 11 residues. The CDR3 sequence is CAGATNEKLFF. The CDR3 DNA is TGTGCCGGAGCAACTAATGAAAAACTGTTTTTT.

V gene TRBV20-1 combines with J gene TRBJ1-1; unclear D gene. The germline V gene encodes CDR1 DFQATT and CDR2 SNEGSKA (reference sequence). Trimming pared 3 bases from V and 1 base from J, leaving 9 bases between. The CDR3 has 13 amino acids. The CDR3 nucleotides are TGCAGTGCTAGTGCTAGTGGGAACACTGAAGCTTTCTTT. Encoded protein: CSASASGNTEAFF.

A note on this clone: A junction end diverges from the germline sequence, so it may reflect a read error. This rearrangement joins TRBV5-6 to TRBJ1-6; 10 bases line up with TRBD1. CDR3 length: 15 amino acids. Germline-derived CDR1 and CDR2 are SGHDT and YYEEEE. The CDR3 protein is CASSLAGTGVSPLHF. The CDR3 DNA reads as TGTGCCAGCAGTTTGGCCGGGACAGGGGTCTCACCCCTCCACTTT. Supplemented by reference TRBV5-6 and TRBJ1-6, the full variable domain reads DAGVTQSPTHLIKTRGQQVTLRCSPKSGHDTVSWYQQALGQGPQFIFQYYEEEERQRGNFPDRFSGHQFPNYSSELNVNALLLGDSALYLCASSLAGTGVSPLHFGNGTRLTVT.

This sequence joins TRBV5-1 and TRBJ2-5; 9 positions match TRBD2. V gave up 2 bases and J gave up 4 bases; unmatched junction bases: 9. The CDR3 consists of 16 residues. Germline values: CDR1 SGHRS, CDR2 YFSETQ. The chain's CDR3 is CASSFESGGRGETQYF. CDR3 bases: TGCGCCAGCAGCTTTGAAAGCGGCGGGAGGGGAGAGACCCAGTACTTC. The full variable domain, completed using reference TRBV5-1 and TRBJ2-5, is KAGVTQTPRYLIKTRGQQVTLSCSPISGHRSVSWYQQTPGQGLQFLFEYFSETQRNKGNFPGRFSGRQFSNSRSEMNVSTLELGDSALYLCASSFESGGRGETQYFGPGTRLLVL.

V gene TRBV3-1 (or the pseudogene TRBV3-2) combines with J gene TRBJ2-1; 10 positions match TRBD2. Germline assignment: CDR1 LGHDT and CDR2 YNNKEL (reference sequence). The CDR3 consists of 15 residues. The J segment lost 7 bases and the V segment lost 3 bases, leaving 6 bases of the junction unmatched. Written as DNA, the CDR3 is TGTGCCAGCAGCCAGGCTAGCGGGAGCGTGAATGAGCAGTTCTTC. The encoded protein is CASSQASGSVNEQFF.

V is TRBV19 and J is TRBJ1-6; 10 bases match TRBD1. The CDR3 is 15 residues long. Germline lookup yields CDR1 LNHDA and CDR2 SQIVND (reference sequence). With V trimmed by 5 bases and J by 5 bases, 3 bases remained unmatched. The CDR3 DNA sequence: TGTGCCAGTAGTGCCGGGACAGGGGATAATTCACCCCTCCACTTT. Translation: CASSAGTGDNSPLHF.

This clone was recorded a few times. The rearrangement links TRBV3-1 (or the pseudogene TRBV3-2) to TRBJ1-1, with 11 nucleotides matching TRBD1. In germline, CDR1 is LGHDT, CDR2 YNNKEL (reference sequence). The junction had 4 bases not matched to a gene; V was cut back by 3 bases and J by 7 bases. The CDR3 totals 14 residues. CDR3 residues: CASSHWTGGVEAFF. CDR3 nucleotide sequence: TGTGCCAGCAGCCATTGGACAGGGGGCGTTGAAGCTTTCTTT.

This rearrangement joins TRBV28 to TRBJ2-7; a weak D match, TRBD1 (5 bases). Trimming removed 5 bases from V and 0 bases from J, with 14 bases in between. The CDR3 extends over 15 amino acids. The germline V gene has CDR1 MDHEN and CDR2 SYDVKM. CDR3 in amino acids: CASSIPGQNSYEQYF. CDR3 DNA: TGTGCCAGCAGTATACCAGGGCAGAACTCCTACGAGCAGTACTTC.

This clone was detected a few times. The chain joins TRBV7-3 to TRBJ2-7; no firm D call. The CDR3 has 14 residues. V lost 2 bases to trimming and J lost 0 bases, with 8 bases between them. Per the germline V gene, CDR1 is SGHTA and CDR2 is FQGTGA. In DNA form, the CDR3 reads TGTGCCAGCAGCTTAGCCCCTAGCTCCTACGAGCAGTACTTC. It encodes CASSLAPSSYEQYF.

This clone appeared a single time. V usage is TRBV28 and J usage is TRBJ1-2; D may be TRBD1 (6 bases). The CDR3 has 14 amino acids. Trimming stripped 5 bases from V and 4 bases from J, with 14 bases between. Germline CDR1 is MDHEN and CDR2 is SYDVKM. The CDR3 protein is CASSPSGGVYGYTF. The DNA for the CDR3 is TGTGCCAGCAGTCCATCGGGGGGCGTCTATGGCTACACCTTC.

V is TRBV7-2 and J is TRBJ2-5; 14 nucleotides agree with TRBD2. V lost 4 bases and J lost 4; bases outside the gene matches: 5. Germline V gives CDR1 SGHTA, CDR2 FQGNSA. The CDR3 extends over 16 amino acids. This chain's CDR3 is CASSSRTSGRPETQYF. CDR3 nucleotides: TGTGCCAGCAGCTCAAGGACTAGCGGGAGGCCAGAGACCCAGTACTTC.

This clone came up a few times. The chain is built from TRBV14 and TRBJ2-7, with 7 positions matching TRBD2. Germline values: CDR1 SGHDN, CDR2 FVKESK. This CDR3 spans 19 amino acids. J gave up 7 bases and V 0 bases, and 21 bases lay outside the gene matches. The CDR3 here is CASSQDRLGREYGLIEQYF. Written as DNA, the CDR3 is TGTGCCAGCAGCCAAGATCGGCTGGGGCGGGAGTATGGGCTGATAGAGCAGTACTTC.

The V and J genes are TRBV4-1 and TRBJ1-5; D not certain. Germline V lookup: CDR1 MGHRA, CDR2 YSYEKL. V was trimmed by 1 base and J by 3 bases, leaving 10 bases between them. There are 15 residues in the CDR3. CDR3 loop: CASSQVGYNNQPQHF. CDR3 DNA: TGCGCCAGCAGCCAAGTGGGCTACAACAATCAGCCCCAGCATTTT.

J is TRBJ2-3 and V is TRBV19; the match to TRBD1 covers 7 bases. The CDR3 is 15 amino acids. Trimming took 5 bases from V and 6 from J; bases not matched to a gene: 11. Germline-derived CDR1 and CDR2 are LNHDA and SQIVND (reference sequence). CDR3 loop: CASSRRDSLGDTQYF. The DNA of the CDR3 is TGTGCCAGTAGTCGAAGGGACAGCCTGGGGGATACGCAGTATTTT.

This chain connects TRBV4-1 to TRBJ1-4, with D hard to call. V lost 2 bases, J lost 10 bases, and 5 bases lay in between. Looked up from germline, CDR1 is MGHRA and CDR2 is YSYEKL. The CDR3 sequence is 11 residues long. The CDR3 region has the DNA TGCGCCAGCAGCCAAAGCGGAAAACTGTTTTTT. This translates into CASSQSGKLFF.

The chain combines TRBV30 with TRBJ1-1, with 7 positions matching TRBD1. V gave up 3 bases and J gave up 3 bases; unmatched junction bases: 7. Germline V gives CDR1 GTSNPN, CDR2 SVGIG (reference sequence). The CDR3 covers 14 residues. This chain's CDR3 is CAWRGGQWDTEAFF. The CDR3 nucleotides are TGTGCCTGGAGGGGGGGACAGTGGGACACTGAAGCTTTCTTT.

This chain joins TRBV5-5 and TRBJ2-1, with D perhaps matching TRBD1 (6 bases). Germline V CDR1 and CDR2: SGHKS, YYEKEE (reference sequence). The length of the CDR3 is 17 residues. Deletions cut 5 bases from V and 0 bases from J, with 18 bases between. The CDR3 nucleotides read TGTGCCAGCAGTTCACAGGGTTCAGTGCCCTCCTACAATGAGCAGTTCTTC. Translated, it gives CASSSQGSVPSYNEQFF. Combining the CDR3 with reference TRBV5-5 and TRBJ2-1 gives the whole variable domain DAGVTQSPTHLIKTRGQQVTLRCSPISGHKSVSWYQQVLGQGPQFIFQYYEKEERGRGNFPDRFSARQFPNYSSELNVNALLLGDSALYLCASSSQGSVPSYNEQFFGPGTRLTVL.

The chain employs TRBV30 and TRBJ1-4, with D uncertain. The ends were cut back, 2 bases at V and 7 bases at J, with 11 bases in the middle. This CDR3 has 13 amino acids. Germline V gene data show CDR1 as GTSNPN and CDR2 as SVGIG (reference sequence). This CDR3 reads CAWSYGLSEKLFF. In DNA form, the CDR3 reads TGTGCCTGGAGTTACGGGTTGAGTGAAAAACTGTTTTTT. Full variable domain (missing parts from reference TRBV30 and TRBJ1-4): SQTIHQWPATLVQPVGSPLSLECTVEGTSNPNLYWYRQAAGRGLQLLFYSVGIGQISSEVPQNLSASRPQDRQFILSSKKLLLSDSGFYLCAWSYGLSEKLFFGSGTQLSVL.

This clone has at least ten counts. V gene TRBV28 combines with J gene TRBJ1-6; 7 positions agree with TRBD1. The CDR3 covers 15 residues. J gave up 8 bases and V 4 bases, and 8 bases lay outside the gene matches. Germline V gene sequence: CDR1 MDHEN, CDR2 SYDVKM. The CDR3 sequence is CASSSGQIVDSPLHF. Written as DNA, the CDR3 is TGTGCCAGCAGTTCGGGACAGATTGTAGATTCACCCCTCCACTTT. Supplemented by reference TRBV28 and TRBJ1-6, the full variable domain reads DVKVTQSSRYLVKRTGEKVFLECVQDMDHENMFWYRQDPGLGLRLIYFSYDVKMKEKGDIPEGYSVSREKKERFSLILESASTNQTSMYLCASSSGQIVDSPLHFGNGTRLTVT.